The clone carrying this TCR beta chain has just a few counts. Its specificity is not known. This sample is part of a study of human T cells and chemical hapten exposure. General study points: Sensitization with DPC brought no change to TCRs above 1 in 1000 in frequency.

One entry per CDR3 protein, called by TCRdb with MiXCR from the 5' RACE reads. The sample holds about 140,000 distinct CDR3 sequences, roughly 4% seen once. V dropped 5 bases and J dropped 7; count of bases not matched to a gene: 8. The length of the CDR3 is 14 residues. CDR1 and CDR2 from the germline V gene are SEHNR and FQNEAQ (reference sequence). The study extracted total RNA from unfractionated whole blood. The receptor was derived from a female donor in good health. The rearrangement joins TRBV7-9 to TRBJ2-7, with 10 bases lining up with TRBD1. The CDR3 DNA reads as TGTGCCAGCAGCGCCGGACAGGGGGGAGGAGAGCAGTACTTC. The encoded protein is CASSAGQGGGEQYF.